Given below is one T cell receptor beta chain in context. The antigen is undetermined. These data come from a study of cytomegalovirus exposure and HLA in healthy donors. Overall study: The Caucasian-associated ancestry cluster held more than 80% of 300 to 500 genotyped donors. Findings and caveats of the study: Later genetic work tied a missense DCLRE1C variant to beta-chain V and J trimming. Earlier analysis found most TCR beta V segments productive about 87% or about 30% of the time.

Primers for the PCR totalled 60 Vbeta and 13 Jbeta. Assay used: immunoSEQ multiplex PCR; TCRdb lists only in-frame clones, some missing. The sample shows about 190,000 clones, 70% to 75% of them seen only once. This CDR3 region has 15 residues. Germline values: CDR1 MDHEN, CDR2 SYDVKM. V and J are TRBV28 and TRBJ2-5, with a possible D match to TRBD1 (5 bases). The assigned J gene may be wrong: the sequence end matches TRBJ2-7 better. Sequencing was done on a sample of PBMCs. This TCR was sampled from a woman aged 25 to 39 in good health and CMV-seropositive. In DNA form, the CDR3 reads TGTGCCAGCAGTCCCCGGACATGGTACTCCTACGAGCAGTACTTC. Its translation is CASSPRTWYSYEQYF.